Sequencing of this TCR beta chain was carried out in a study of shared clonotypes between healthy human individuals. Background on the study: For every donor, three CD4 naive, three CD4 memory, two CD8 naive and one CD8 memory plates were used.

The CDR3 has 17 amino acids. The germline gives CDR1 SGHAT, CDR2 FQNNGV. J lost 4 bases, V lost 4 bases, and 9 bases had no gene match. Source study methods: Quality scores were absent from the junction-only immunoSEQ sequences, so filtering differed. The assay was immunoSEQ multiplex PCR, and TCRdb's table has in-frame clones only and misses some. That table supplies the V and J calls and clone size; D and trimming were determined from the DNA. Altogether a few hundred thousand clones are present, around 97% being singletons, with the ten largest covering approximately 0.057%. The J gene is TRBJ2-1, the V gene TRBV11-2; 11 positions agree with TRBD2. This TCR was recovered from a woman under 40 in good health. The specimen was naive CD4+ T cells sorted from blood. Subset meaning: CD45RA+ positively selected. The CDR3 bases are TGTGCCAGCAGCTCCACCTCCGGGACTAGCGGTTACAATGAGCAGTTCTTC. It codes for CASSSTSGTSGYNEQFF.